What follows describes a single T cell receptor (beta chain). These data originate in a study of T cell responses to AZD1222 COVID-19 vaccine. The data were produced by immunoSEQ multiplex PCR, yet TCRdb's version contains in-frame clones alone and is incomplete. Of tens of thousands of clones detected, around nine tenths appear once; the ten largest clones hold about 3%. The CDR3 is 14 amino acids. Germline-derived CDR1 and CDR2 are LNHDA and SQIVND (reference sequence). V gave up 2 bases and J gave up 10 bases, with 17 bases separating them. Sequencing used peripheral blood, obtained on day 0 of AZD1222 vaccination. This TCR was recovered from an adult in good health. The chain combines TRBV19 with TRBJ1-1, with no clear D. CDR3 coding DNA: TGTGCCAGTAGTATATCGCCTCAGGCTTTAGGAGCTTTCTTT. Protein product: CASSISPQALGAFF.